This T cell receptor beta chain was sequenced in a study of blood T cells in healthy people across ages. Combining a sample-barcoded 5' primer with a J-beta primer mix, a second PCR ran for roughly 6 to 12 cycles. A tag from a template-switch adaptor with 12 random nucleotides marked each cDNA molecule. TCRdb independently ran MiXCR on the 5' RACE reads; one entry per CDR3 protein. This table has roughly 1.4 million distinct CDR3 sequences, around 55% appearing once. In regard to this clonotype: Antigen specificity is unknown.

Study-level findings and limits: Higher diversity, along with more naive CD4+ cells, distinguished long-lived donors from aged donors. Per-million-T-cell TCR beta diversity fell roughly linearly with age.

V trimming: 3 bases; J trimming: 3 bases; junction bases outside the gene matches: 2. The CDR3 is made up of 13 amino acids. Germline assignment: CDR1 DFQATT and CDR2 SNEGSKA (reference sequence). The source is a man aged 18-30 years in good health. This chain joins TRBV20-1 and TRBJ2-1; 7 bases are shared with TRBD2. Sequenced sample: blood. Written as DNA, the CDR3 is TGCAGTGCTAGCACTAGCGACTACAATGAGCAGTTCTTC. Protein product: CSASTSDYNEQFF.